This TCR beta chain is drawn from a study of shared clonotypes between healthy human individuals. About the study: CD4 naive cells filled three plates per donor, CD4 memory three, CD8 naive two and CD8 memory one. Study-level findings and limits: Apart from blood, nothing was sampled; tissue repertoires likely differ.

As regards this clone: Antigen specificity is unknown.

Naive CD8 populations comprised CD45RO-negative cells positively selected for CCR7, excluding terminally differentiated effector memory CD45RA+ cells. The CDR3 runs to 16 residues. Germline CDR1 is SGHRS and CDR2 is YFSETQ. Trimming took 0 bases from V and 0 from J, leaving 11 bases between them. Per sorted-subset replicate PCR, input was around 220 ng DNA, representing tens of thousands of T cell genomes. In the original processing: Junction-only immunoSEQ data arrived without quality scores, meaning filtering differed. The repertoire was sequenced with immunoSEQ multiplex PCR; TCRdb's copy has only in-frame clones and lacks some. Clone size and V and J calls were adopted from that table, with D and trimming inferred from the DNA. Among hundreds of thousands of clones listed, 85% to 95% were seen once.

This receptor was identified in a man between 25 and 39 years old in good health. What was sequenced was naive CD8+ T cells sorted from blood. The genes are TRBV5-1 and TRBJ2-3; a weak D match, TRBD2 (5 bases). The CDR3 DNA sequence: TGCGCCAGCAGCTTGGCCGTGGGGAGAAGCACAGATACGCAGTATTTT. It encodes CASSLAVGRSTDTQYF.